This T cell receptor beta chain was profiled in a study of monozygotic twins with inflammatory bowel disease. Through template switching, UMIs that included a 6-nucleotide sample barcode were added. Reanalyzing the 5' RACE reads, TCRdb keeps one entry per CDR3 protein, without DNA. The sample totals around 400,000 distinct CDR3 sequences. Worth noting for this clonotype: Its target is unknown.

Researchers collected over 2 ml of blood per donor. Researchers isolated total RNA from whole blood without sorting T cells. Study-wide points: Healthy twins shared more clonotypes with others than IBD patients, most markedly active ones.

The germline V gene has CDR1 KGHSH and CDR2 LQKENI. This CDR3 spans 15 amino acids. The sequenced material came from blood. The clonotype comes from a human donor with ulcerative colitis or Crohn's disease, or a healthy co-twin of an affected twin (not recorded which). The chain is built from TRBV18 and TRBJ2-4; the TRBD1 assignment by TCRdb is unverifiable without DNA. The CDR3 here is CAREKTGKAKNIQYF.